Presented here are 13 T cell receptor beta chains from one specimen sequenced in a study of breast tumors, draining lymph nodes, adjacent tissues. The lymph nodes were axillary draining lymph nodes from breast cancer patients. TCRdb re-called the multiplex PCR reads with MiXCR, one entry per CDR3 protein. The sample lists about 180,000 distinct CDR3 sequences; 30% to 35% were seen once. The material sequenced was axillary lymph node tissue. These receptor sequences come from a female donor with breast cancer. Some clones in this sample may be carry-over from other donors' samples.

The gene calls are TRBV4-1 and TRBJ2-3; 13 nucleotides match TRBD2. Germline V CDR1 and CDR2: MGHRA, YSYEKL. This CDR3 spans 16 amino acids. V lost 3 bases to trimming and J lost 6 bases; unmatched junction nucleotides: 6. The CDR3 here is CASSHIGLAGDDTQYF. The CDR3 DNA is TGCGCCAGCAGCCACATAGGACTAGCGGGAGACGATACGCAGTATTTT.

This clonotype was observed at least ten times. This chain links TRBV3-1 with TRBJ2-3; D is uncertain. CDR1 and CDR2 (germline): LGHDT, YNNKEL (reference sequence). CDR3 length: 13 residues. Trimming removed 0 bases from V and 9 bases from J, with 10 bases in between. CDR3 DNA: TGTGCCAGCAGCCAAGATCTAGAAAGGACGCAGTATTTT. Protein: CASSQDLERTQYF.

This rearrangement joins TRBV6-1 to TRBJ2-5; 9 nucleotides align to TRBD1. CDR3 length: 15 amino acids. Looked up from germline, CDR1 is MNHNS and CDR2 is SASEGT. After removal of 4 bases from V and 2 bases from J, the junction contained 5 bases not matched to a gene. The CDR3, as DNA: TGTGCCAGCAGTGTCCGGGACAGGGTTCAAGAGACCCAGTACTTC. Its translation is CASSVRDRVQETQYF.

The chain is built from TRBV19 and TRBJ1-1, with a tentative D call TRBD1 (5 bases). CDR1 LNHDA and CDR2 SQIVND come from the germline V gene (reference sequence). The CDR3 has 13 amino acids. V dropped 5 bases and J dropped 6 bases, with 13 bases sitting between them. The CDR3 DNA reads TGTGCCAGTAGTCCTCAATGGGGGTCTGAAGCTTTCTTT. This gives the protein CASSPQWGSEAFF.

This clonotype was observed many times. The chain couples TRBV5-6 to TRBJ1-5; D possibly corresponds to TRBD1 (5 bases). V lost 3 bases and J 2 bases, leaving 15 bases between the germline ends. CDR3 length: 16 amino acids. Germline CDR1 reads SGHDT; CDR2 reads YYEEEE. CDR3 residues: CASSSGHISRNQPQHF. The CDR3 coding sequence is TGTGCCAGCAGCTCCGGACACATCTCTCGCAATCAGCCCCAGCATTTT.

This clonotype was counted at least ten times. The rearrangement joins TRBV4-2 to TRBJ2-5; D possibly uses TRBD1 or TRBD2 (7 bases each). The CDR3 is 15 amino acids. Trimming left V 2 bases short and J 7 bases short, with 17 bases between. Germline CDR1 reads LGHNA; CDR2 reads YNFKEQ. The CDR3 sequence is CASSQTTGWGGTQYF. The CDR3 bases are TGTGCCAGCAGCCAAACGACAGGGTGGGGGGGGACCCAGTACTTC.

There are many counts of this clonotype. The chain combines TRBV18 with TRBJ1-4, with a tentative D call TRBD1 (6 bases). Trimming took 6 bases from V and 3 from J, leaving 14 bases between them. Looked up from germline, CDR1 is KGHSH and CDR2 is LQKENI. CDR3 size: 15 residues. The CDR3 protein is CASSYGAGANEKLFF. The CDR3 DNA reads as TGTGCCAGCTCTTACGGTGCAGGGGCTAATGAAAAACTGTTTTTT.

As to this clonotype: An end of the junction does not agree with germline; a read error may underlie this. The chain employs TRBV7-9 and TRBJ2-3, with 15 bases that match TRBD2. This CDR3 region has 18 residues. Germline V gene data show CDR1 as SEHNR and CDR2 as FQNEAQ (reference sequence). This chain's CDR3 is CASSAWTSGGGSTHTQYF. Written as DNA, the CDR3 is TGTGCCAGCAGCGCCTGGACTAGCGGGGGGGGTAGCACACATACGCAGTATTTT.

This clonotype was observed a handful of times. This chain uses TRBV6-2 or TRBV6-3 with TRBJ2-1; TRBD2 matches 8 bases. The CDR3 loop spans 16 amino acids. Germline V gene data show CDR1 as MNHEY and CDR2 as SVGEGT. The J segment lost 7 bases and the V segment lost 0 bases, leaving 8 bases of the junction unmatched. CDR3: CASSYSGTRGGNEQFF. Written as DNA, the CDR3 is TGTGCCAGCAGTTACTCCGGGACTAGGGGGGGGAATGAGCAGTTCTTC.

This clonotype was counted ten times or more. The chain carries TRBV12-3 or TRBV12-4 and TRBJ2-2; no clear D. Trimming took 6 bases from V and 1 from J, leaving 6 bases between them. The CDR3 has 13 amino acids. CDR3 in DNA: TGTGCCAGCAGCCCTTGGAACACCGGGGAGCTGTTTTTT. Translating it yields CASSPWNTGELFF.

Note on this clonotype: A single base separates this from a much larger clone, so it may be a read error. This chain connects TRBV5-5 to TRBJ2-3, with 14 bases fitting TRBD2. With V trimmed by 5 bases and J by 5 bases, 13 bases remained unmatched. This CDR3 comprises 18 residues. Per the germline V gene, CDR1 is SGHKS and CDR2 is YYEKEE (reference sequence). Here the CDR3 DNA reads TGTGCCAGCAGACCGAGGGGACTAGCGGGAGCGGACATAGATACGCAGTATTTT. As protein: CASRPRGLAGADIDTQYF.

This clonotype was detected ten times or more. The V gene is TRBV7-2, the J gene TRBJ2-7; perhaps TRBD2 as D (5 bases). Trimming took 5 bases from V and 7 from J, leaving 12 bases between them. Germline-derived CDR1 and CDR2 are SGHTA and FQGNSA. The CDR3 runs to 12 residues. In DNA, the CDR3 is TGTGCCAGCAGCCCCGAAAGACTAGAGCAGTACTTC. Translated: CASSPERLEQYF.

This clonotype showed up many times. The rearrangement uses TRBV9 and TRBJ2-2; D ambiguous. This CDR3 is 16 amino acids long. The V end was cut by 0 bases, the J end by 4 bases, with 13 bases between. Germline V gene sequence: CDR1 SGDLS, CDR2 YYNGEE. DNA of the CDR3: TGTGCCAGCAGCGTAGAGGGCGGTGAAGGCACCGGGGAGCTGTTTTTT. As protein: CASSVEGGEGTGELFF.